This TCR beta chain emerged from a study of T cells after yellow fever vaccination. Study information: Preparation of the low-cell-number fractions used SMART-Seq v4 Ultra Low Input. Whole-study findings and limits: Weaker in magnitude, the secondary response showed a faster peak on day 5 versus 15. There was a small share of clonotypes that showed up in both the CD4 and CD8 compartments.

As TCR cDNA was made by 5'RACE template switching, a universal primer site and UMIs were added. TCRdb itself ran the 5' RACE reads through MiXCR, one entry per CDR3 protein. The table includes roughly 310,000 distinct CDR3 sequences, over 8% detected once. The CDR3 has 16 amino acids. Germline V gene sequence: CDR1 MGHRA, CDR2 YSYEKL. With 0 bases removed from V and 4 bases from J, the gap between germline ends came to 12 bases. This clonotype was counted ten times or more. As yet, its antigen is unknown. The TCR sequence derives from a man aged 18 to 29 who received the YFV17D yellow fever vaccine. This sample comprised PBMCs, obtained on the day of the first yellow fever vaccination. This chain connects TRBV4-1 to TRBJ2-2; D unclear. Here the CDR3 DNA reads TGCGCCAGCAGCCAAGATGGGTTCCGGCGCACCGGGGAGCTGTTTTTT. Protein sequence: CASSQDGFRRTGELFF.